This T cell receptor beta chain emerged from a study of OX40 agonist ivuxolimab in advanced cancers. Overall study results and limits: Clonal expansion among partial responders at 0.1-3.0 mg/kg ranked near the lowest.

CDR3 length: 13 amino acids. Germline values: CDR1 MNHEY, CDR2 SVGAGI. Trimming removed 4 bases from V and 5 bases from J, with 8 bases in between. Profiling relied on immunoSEQ multiplex PCR, and the TCRdb table lists in-frame clones only, not all of them. This table has approximately 86,000 clones, approximately 90% appearing once. Of note for this clone: What it recognizes is unknown.

The rearrangement uses TRBV6-5 and TRBJ2-2; D not certain. The clonotype comes from an adult with an advanced solid tumor such as melanoma, head and neck, liver or kidney cancer. Sample: CD4+ or CD8+ T cells sorted from blood, taken in a trial of the OX40 agonist ivuxolimab. The CDR3 reads CASSSLETGELFF. CDR3 nucleotides: TGTGCCAGCAGTTCATTGGAGACCGGGGAGCTGTTTTTT.